These 23 T cell receptor beta chains were sequenced from one sample in a study of shared T cell receptors in the human thymus. Measured with immunoSEQ multiplex PCR; TCRdb has only the in-frame clones, and not every one. This sample has 700,000 to 750,000 clones; 70% to 90% occur once, and the top ten carry more than 0.008%. The same data also went into a second study, on human thymus T cells.

The sequencing sample was made of thymocytes. The receptors shown here come from a girl under three years old with a congenital heart defect.

The J gene is TRBJ2-6, the V gene TRBV4-1; tentatively, D is TRBD1 (5 bases). V lost 0 bases, J lost 0 bases, and 15 bases lay in between. The germline V gene has CDR1 MGHRA and CDR2 YSYEKL. The CDR3 extends over 19 amino acids. DNA for the CDR3: TGCGCCAGCAGCCAAGACCAAGGGGTGTGGGTCTCTGGGGCCAACGTCCTGACTTTC. Its protein is CASSQDQGVWVSGANVLTF.

The J gene is TRBJ2-3, the V gene TRBV5-1, with 12 bases that match TRBD2. CDR1 and CDR2 (germline): SGHRS, YFSETQ. The CDR3 extends over 21 amino acids. With 0 bases clipped from V and 4 bases from J, the junction kept 18 bases outside the gene matches. CDR3 loop: CASSLAVLAGGFVGRADTQYF. The CDR3 DNA is TGCGCCAGCAGCTTGGCGGTCCTAGCGGGGGGGTTCGTCGGGCGTGCAGATACGCAGTATTTT.

This sequence joins TRBV6-5 and TRBJ2-5; perhaps TRBD2 as D (6 bases). Germline CDR1 and CDR2: MNHEY and SVGAGI. This CDR3 contains 16 residues. The V end was cut by 2 bases, the J end by 4 bases, with 17 bases between. The CDR3 nucleotides are TGTGCCAGCAGTTACCTCGGACGTCCCGGGGGAGAGACCCAGTACTTC. This translates into CASSYLGRPGGETQYF.

The chain uses TRBV12-5 and TRBJ2-1; TRBD1 matches 9 bases. The germline gives CDR1 LGHNT, CDR2 FRNRAP. The CDR3 has 15 residues. The ends lost 6 bases at V and 6 bases at J; junction bases unmatched: 9. The CDR3 DNA reads as TGTGCTAGTGGCAATTACAGGGGGCTTCCCAATGAGCAGTTCTTC. Residues: CASGNYRGLPNEQFF. The entire variable domain, with the rest obtained from reference TRBV12-5 and TRBJ2-1, is as follows: DARVTQTPRHKVTEMGQEVTMRCQPILGHNTVFWYRQTMMQGLELLAYFRNRAPLDDSGMPKDRFSAEMPDATLATLKIQPSEPRDSAVYFCASGNYRGLPNEQFFGPGTRLTVL.

The CDR3 spells CASSYITVGTEAFF. The CDR3 DNA follows: TGTGCCAGCAGTTACATAACAGTAGGCACTGAAGCTTTCTTT. V and J are TRBV6-5 and TRBJ1-1; D call uncertain. Germline V CDR1 and CDR2: MNHEY, SVGAGI. The CDR3 extends over 14 amino acids. Trimming pared 2 bases from V and 4 bases from J, leaving 11 bases between.

V usage is TRBV27 and J usage is TRBJ1-2; TRBD1 matches at 8 bases. J was trimmed by 11 bases and V by 2 bases; bases with no gene match: 16. This CDR3 region has 16 residues. CDR1 is MNHEY, CDR2 SMNVEV, per germline (reference sequence). CDR3 in DNA: TGTGCCAGCAGTTTAGATAAAGGACAGGGTGAAGAACTTTACACCTTC. This translates into CASSLDKGQGEELYTF.

This clone was seen once. The genes are TRBV11-1 and TRBJ2-4; tentative D call: TRBD2 (6 bases). Per the germline V gene, CDR1 is SGHAT and CDR2 is FQDESV (reference sequence). This CDR3 spans 15 amino acids. Trimming removed 4 bases at V and 0 bases at J, with 10 bases between. The CDR3 is CASSSRGGAKNIQYF. CDR3 nucleotides: TGTGCCAGCAGCTCCCGGGGAGGAGCCAAAAACATTCAGTACTTC.

J is TRBJ2-5 and V is TRBV7-8, with a possible D match to TRBD2 (5 bases). V was cut by 9 bases and J by 5 bases, with 16 bases left in between. Germline V gives CDR1 SGHVS, CDR2 FQNEAQ. This CDR3 is built from 13 residues. CDR3 loop: CASQPGLRETQYF. The CDR3 DNA follows: TGTGCCAGTCAACCCGGACTCAGGGAGACCCAGTACTTC.

This chain uses TRBV11-2 with TRBJ2-2; a possible D gene is TRBD2 (5 bases). This CDR3 region has 16 residues. Per the germline V gene, CDR1 is SGHAT and CDR2 is FQNNGV. Trimming pared 1 base from V and 0 bases from J, leaving 9 bases between. The DNA for the CDR3 is TGTGCCAGCAGCTTAGCCTGGGGAGCGAACACCGGGGAGCTGTTTTTT. This translates into CASSLAWGANTGELFF.

The V gene is TRBV10-1, the J gene TRBJ2-2, with 10 bases identical to TRBD1. This CDR3 region has 21 residues. With V trimmed by 3 bases and J by 4 bases, 20 bases remained unmatched. Germline CDR1 WNHNN, CDR2 SYGVQD (reference sequence). The CDR3 loop reads CASSETNGTGVGVGTTGELFF. The CDR3 DNA reads as TGCGCCAGCAGTGAAACCAACGGGACAGGGGTGGGGGTTGGAACCACCGGGGAGCTGTTTTTT.

J is TRBJ1-2 and V is TRBV5-1, with no clear D. The V end was cut by 2 bases, the J end by 2 bases, with 10 bases between. CDR3 length: 14 residues. Germline V gene data show CDR1 as SGHRS and CDR2 as YFSETQ. The CDR3 is CASSFAGTNYGYTF. DNA for the CDR3: TGCGCCAGCAGCTTTGCAGGCACCAACTATGGCTACACCTTC.

This rearrangement joins TRBV4-3 to TRBJ2-5, with TRBD2 matching 9 bases. CDR1 is LGHNA, CDR2 YSLEER, per germline. CDR3 size: 19 residues. Trimming took 1 base from V and 0 from J; bases not matched to a gene: 12. The DNA for the CDR3 is TGCGCCAGCAGCCAAGGGGCCAGCGGGGGGCCCGTGTACCAAGAGACCCAGTACTTC. It translates to CASSQGASGGPVYQETQYF.

V usage is TRBV29-1 and J usage is TRBJ1-3; D is undetermined. Germline V gene data show CDR1 as SQVTM and CDR2 as ANQGSEA. V was shortened by 7 bases and J by 8 bases, with 21 bases between the two germline ends. The CDR3 runs 14 residues. CDR3 DNA sequence: TGCAGCGGGATTGGGCCAGGACCCGGGGACACCATATATTTT. It is translated as CSGIGPGPGDTIYF.

V is TRBV4-1 and J is TRBJ2-6; possibly TRBD2 for D (5 bases). This CDR3 contains 18 residues. Germline V gene sequence: CDR1 MGHRA, CDR2 YSYEKL. The V end was cut by 0 bases, the J end by 0 bases, with 12 bases between. The CDR3 DNA sequence: TGCGCCAGCAGCCAAGAAGGATCGGGGAACTCTGGGGCCAACGTCCTGACTTTC. It codes for CASSQEGSGNSGANVLTF.

The CDR3 protein is CASSPSGITGYTF. CDR3 DNA sequence: TGTGCCAGCTCACCTTCAGGGATTACTGGCTACACCTTC. This chain joins TRBV18 and TRBJ1-2; perhaps TRBD1 as D (5 bases). V was pared by 3 bases and J by 7 bases, with 12 bases between. Germline CDR1 and CDR2: KGHSH and LQKENI. The CDR3 consists of 13 residues.

The chain recombines TRBV19 with TRBJ1-2, with no clear D. The CDR3 is made up of 15 amino acids. Germline CDR1 and CDR2: LNHDA and SQIVND (reference sequence). With 6 bases removed from V and 2 bases from J, the gap between germline ends came to 16 bases. The CDR3 spells CASSPLPTRNYGYTF. In DNA form, the CDR3 reads TGTGCCAGTAGCCCGCTCCCCACCCGGAACTATGGCTACACCTTC.

The J gene is TRBJ1-2, the V gene TRBV5-4; 7 bases align to TRBD1. CDR1 is SGHNT, CDR2 YYREEE, per germline (reference sequence). The V segment lost 0 bases and the J segment 8 bases; nucleotides outside the gene matches: 13. This CDR3 comprises 16 residues. The CDR3 coding sequence is TGTGCCAGCAGCTTGGACCCTGGACAGGACCAGGGGGGCTACACCTTC. This codes for CASSLDPGQDQGGYTF.

The chain carries TRBV7-3 and TRBJ2-7; no definite D call. V lost 4 bases and J 7 bases, leaving 5 bases between the germline ends. This CDR3 is built from 10 residues. The germline V gene encodes CDR1 SGHTA and CDR2 FQGTGA. The CDR3 protein is CASSSPEQYF. DNA for the CDR3: TGTGCCAGCAGCTCCCCTGAGCAGTACTTC.

The gene calls are TRBV6-1 and TRBJ2-2, with 7 bases fitting TRBD1. V gave up 4 bases and J gave up 7 bases; unmatched junction bases: 9. The CDR3 sequence is 15 residues long. Germline V gene data show CDR1 as MNHNS and CDR2 as SASEGT. The CDR3 loop reads CASSARPQGSGELFF. The CDR3 nucleotides are TGTGCCAGCAGTGCCCGCCCACAGGGGAGCGGGGAGCTGTTTTTT.

The CDR3 reads CASSYSRHRKKSPLHF. CDR3 sequence (DNA): TGTGCCAGCAGTTACTCAAGACATCGGAAGAAGTCACCCCTCCACTTT. The chain uses TRBV6-5 and TRBJ1-6; D uncertain. V dropped 0 bases and J dropped 10 bases, with 16 bases sitting between them. Germline assignment: CDR1 MNHEY and CDR2 SVGAGI. The CDR3 totals 16 residues.

The rearrangement joins TRBV29-1 to TRBJ1-3; D not resolved. The V end lost 0 bases, the J end lost 2 bases, and 11 bases lay between the germline ends. Germline V gives CDR1 SQVTM, CDR2 ANQGSEA. The CDR3 consists of 15 residues. The CDR3 sequence: CSVEEMAEAGNTIYF. The CDR3 bases are TGCAGCGTTGAAGAAATGGCAGAGGCTGGAAACACCATATATTTT.

This clone was found a few times. The chain couples TRBV5-6 to TRBJ1-2, with D tentatively TRBD1 (5 bases). The CDR3 is 18 amino acids. The V end lost 0 bases, the J end lost 4 bases, and 22 bases lay between the germline ends. In germline, CDR1 is SGHDT, CDR2 YYEEEE. CDR3: CASSLVLDSPLETYGYTF. The CDR3 DNA follows: TGTGCCAGCAGCTTGGTATTAGACAGCCCCCTCGAGACCTATGGCTACACCTTC.

This chain connects TRBV10-3 to TRBJ1-1; a weak D match, TRBD1 (5 bases). The V end lost 8 bases, the J end lost 0 bases, and 7 bases lay between the germline ends. The V gene's germline CDR1 is ENHRY and CDR2 SYGVKD. This CDR3 comprises 12 residues. The CDR3 sequence is CAIRQLNTEAFF. The CDR3 DNA reads as TGTGCCATCCGACAGTTGAACACTGAAGCTTTCTTT.